What follows are 18 T cell receptor beta chains derived from one specimen sequenced in a study of T cells expressing NK-cell markers (dated by TCRdb to the early 2020s). Library generation was performed with 5' RACE. Reads for this sample came from an Illumina HiSeq 2000. TCRdb reprocessed the public reads and reports one entry per CDR3 protein sequence, without DNA. The sample table includes fewer than 300,000 distinct CDR3 sequences. The ten largest clones represent around 3.9% of the sample. The sequencing input was blood T cells: a sorted CD56 or NKG2C T cell subset, CD4+ or CD8+ T cells, or bulk PBMC T cells (not recorded which). The receptors originated from a woman between 18 and 70 years old in good health.

CDR3 protein: CATQTSLGNTEAFF. This chain links TRBV3-1 with TRBJ1-1. The CDR3 length is 14 residues. CDR1 and CDR2 (germline): LGHDT, YNNKEL (reference sequence).

This rearrangement joins TRBV11-2 to TRBJ2-3. This CDR3 has 14 residues. Germline loops: CDR1 SGHAT, CDR2 FQNNGV. The CDR3 spells CASSLDLGSAAEYF.

The chain employs TRBV5-5 and TRBJ2-1; TCRdb's D call, TRBD2, is unchecked because there is no DNA. This CDR3 has 14 residues. Germline CDR1 is SGHKS and CDR2 is YYEKEE (reference sequence). The CDR3 spells CASSWTTSANEQFF.

The chain employs TRBV20-1 and TRBJ2-5. CDR1 and CDR2 from the germline V gene are DFQATT and SNEGSKA (reference sequence). There are 13 residues in the CDR3. CDR3 in amino acids: CSARMGNQETQYF.

The rearrangement joins TRBV4-3 to TRBJ2-5; lacking DNA, the TRBD2 call made by TCRdb goes unchecked. CDR1 LGHNA and CDR2 YSLEER come from the germline V gene. The CDR3 totals 17 residues. The CDR3 sequence is CASSQGGTSGRQETQYF.

V and J are TRBV10-3 and TRBJ1-1; absent DNA, TCRdb's TRBD1 call cannot be checked. The CDR3 covers 14 residues. Germline-derived CDR1 and CDR2 are ENHRY and SYGVKD. CDR3 loop: CAISETGQNTEAFF.

The gene calls are TRBV21-1 and TRBJ2-7; TCRdb names TRBD2, which stays unverified in the absence of DNA. TRBV21-1 is assigned pseudogene status. This CDR3 has 15 amino acids. CDR3 sequence reads: CASSERLAGRHEQYF.

The chain combines TRBV7-2 with TRBJ2-2; TCRdb's D gene call, TRBD1, goes unchecked for lack of DNA. Germline loops: CDR1 SGHTA, CDR2 FQGNSA. This CDR3 region has 16 residues. CDR3 loop: CASSFSSSLGTGELFF.

The rearrangement joins TRBV7-3 to TRBJ2-3; the D call from TCRdb, TRBD2, cannot be confirmed without DNA. The CDR3 sequence is 13 residues long. Germline CDR1 and CDR2: SGHTA and FQGTGA. The CDR3 loop reads CASSSLADPTQYF.

This rearrangement joins TRBV15 to TRBJ2-3; the D call of TRBD2 rests on TCRdb alone, since no DNA is present to check it. Germline assignment: CDR1 LNHNV and CDR2 YYDKDF (reference sequence). CDR3 length equals 17 residues. The CDR3 region is CATSRLVRGGGPDTQYF.

The chain is built from TRBV5-1 and TRBJ2-3; TCRdb's assignment of TRBD1 cannot be checked, as there is no DNA. The CDR3 covers 14 residues. Germline values: CDR1 SGHRS, CDR2 YFSETQ. This CDR3 is CASRTGTTTDTQYF.

The chain recombines TRBV7-9 with TRBJ2-1. This CDR3 spans 15 amino acids. In germline, CDR1 is SEHNR, CDR2 FQNEAQ (reference sequence). The chain's CDR3 is CASSLVGGPYNEQFF.

The chain is built from TRBV25-1 and TRBJ1-4; TCRdb designates TRBD1, a call that cannot be tested without DNA. CDR1 and CDR2 from the germline V gene are MGHDK and SYGVNS. This CDR3 region has 13 residues. The CDR3 loop is CAGRTEINEKLFF. Full variable domain (outside the CDR3, taken from reference TRBV25-1 and TRBJ1-4): EADIYQTPRYLVIGTGKKITLECSQTMGHDKMYWYQQDPGMELHLIHYSYGVNSTEKGDLSSESTVSRIRTEHFPLTLESARPSHTSQYLCAGRTEINEKLFFGSGTQLSVL.

The rearrangement links TRBV3-1 to TRBJ1-3; TCRdb's D gene call, TRBD1, goes unchecked for lack of DNA. The CDR3 contains 14 residues. Germline CDR1 LGHDT, CDR2 YNNKEL (reference sequence). The chain's CDR3 is CASSWDSSGNTTYF.

The chain recombines TRBV12-3 or TRBV12-4 with TRBJ2-3; absent DNA, TCRdb's TRBD2 call cannot be checked. The CDR3 spans 14 residues. CDR3: CASSGLAGSDTQYF.

This chain links TRBV18 with TRBJ2-1; TCRdb names TRBD1, which stays unverified in the absence of DNA. The V gene's germline CDR1 is KGHSH and CDR2 LQKENI. The CDR3 extends over 15 amino acids. CDR3 sequence: CASSPPLSGQGEQFF.

The rearrangement joins TRBV18 to TRBJ2-3. This CDR3 is 13 amino acids long. In germline, CDR1 is KGHSH, CDR2 LQKENI. CDR3 sequence: CASSPSVGDTQYF.

The chain links TRBV5-8 to TRBJ2-5. The length of the CDR3 is 13 residues. From germline, CDR1 is SGHTS and CDR2 YDEGEE. CDR3 in amino acids: CASSRYTSETQYF.